This T cell receptor (beta chain) originates from a study of cytomegalovirus exposure and HLA in healthy donors. Study observations and caveats: The presence/absence work took it that sequencing depth was about the same across donors.

As concerns this clone: Its specificity is unknown.

Researchers ran the PCR with 60 Vbeta and 13 Jbeta primers. TCRdb's copy holds only in-frame clones and misses some; the assay was immunoSEQ multiplex PCR. The sample includes 200,000 or so clones, 75% to 80% seen only once; the top ten take 2% to 2.5%. The CDR3 has 15 residues. V lost 1 base and J lost 11; bases outside the gene matches: 12. What was sequenced was PBMCs. This clonotype was sampled from a woman aged 30 to 39 in good health and CMV-seropositive. The J gene is TRBJ1-2, the V gene TRBV23-1; 8 nucleotides line up with TRBD1. TRBV23-1 is marked as an open reading frame, function uncertain. CDR3 amino acids: CASSQWVNRGITYTF. The CDR3 DNA reads TGCGCCAGCAGTCAATGGGTCAACAGGGGGATTACTTACACCTTC.